This T cell receptor (beta chain) was documented in a study of shared T cell receptors in the human thymus. Data came from immunoSEQ multiplex PCR; TCRdb stores just in-frame clones and leaves some out. The data hold 630,000 or so clones, with about 87% observed a single time. V dropped 4 bases and J dropped 4; count of bases not matched to a gene: 15. Germline V gene sequence: CDR1 SGHTA, CDR2 FQGNSA. The CDR3 is made up of 17 amino acids. The sample was also reused in another study, on human thymus T cells.

This chain links TRBV7-2 with TRBJ2-7; 8 bases line up with TRBD1. This TCR was sampled from a boy in the first two years of life with a congenital heart defect. Sequenced sample: thymocytes. The CDR3 nucleotides read TGTGCCAGCAGCTCTGACAGGGGCCCCCTCCCCCCGTACGAGCAGTACTTC. Translated, it gives CASSSDRGPLPPYEQYF.